This T cell receptor (beta chain) was obtained from a study of monozygotic twins with inflammatory bowel disease. Broader study findings: Especially with disease activity, IBD patients shared fewer clonotypes with others than healthy twins did. No difference in repertoire similarity was seen between concordant and discordant twins, possibly because power was limited.

UMIs were attached via template switching, each with a 6-nucleotide sample barcode. TCRdb re-called the 5' RACE reads and shows each CDR3 protein once, DNA omitted. The sample holds 300,000 to 350,000 distinct CDR3 sequences. Blood (approximately 2.5 ml) was collected from every donor individually. Details on this clonotype: What it binds is unknown.

In germline, CDR1 is LGHDT, CDR2 YNNKEL (reference sequence). The CDR3 consists of 12 residues. The rearrangement links TRBV3-1 to TRBJ2-7. Sequencing used blood. The source is a human donor with ulcerative colitis or Crohn's disease, or a healthy co-twin of an affected twin (not recorded which). The CDR3 region is CASSRWDSEQYF.